What follows is one T cell receptor beta chain and its context. Its specificity is not known. Markers CD45RO/CCR7/CD25/CD127/CD95/CD27 served to sort CD4+ naive, central memory, regulatory and stem cell-like memory cells. This entry belongs to a study of beta chain features in type 1 diabetes. Study-level results: VDJ junctions sequenced from type 1 diabetes patients showed fewer insertions and more deletions.

Investigators reverse transcribed all isolated RNA, so they sequenced expressed TCRB transcripts. Around 3.7 million reads was the average for naive, central memory and regulatory T cell samples. Here immunoSEQ multiplex PCR was the method, and the copy in TCRdb shows in-frame clones only, minus some. The table includes fewer than 150,000 clones, roughly 7.2% detected once. The TCR originated in a woman aged 25 to 39 in good health. The sample comprised central memory CD4+ T cells from blood.

Here the CDR3 reads CASSSDPLAGAMTQYF. The CDR3 bases are TGTGCCAGCAGCTCGGACCCACTAGCGGGAGCGATGACCCAGTACTTC. The chain links TRBV5-6 to TRBJ2-5; 11 positions match TRBD2. In germline, CDR1 is SGHDT, CDR2 YYEEEE. With V trimmed by 3 bases and J by 7 bases, 11 bases remained unmatched. This CDR3 comprises 16 residues. The variable domain in full, completed from reference TRBV5-6 and TRBJ2-5, reads DAGVTQSPTHLIKTRGQQVTLRCSPKSGHDTVSWYQQALGQGPQFIFQYYEEEERQRGNFPDRFSGHQFPNYSSELNVNALLLGDSALYLCASSSDPLAGAMTQYFGPGTRLLVL.